One and the same sample provided the 13 T cell receptor beta chains below, sequenced in a study of cytomegalovirus exposure and HLA in healthy donors. The PCR made use of 60 Vbeta and 13 Jbeta primers. Clones were read by immunoSEQ multiplex PCR, and TCRdb kept only the in-frame ones, dropping some. This table holds 150,000 or so clones, 80% to 85% found once. Sequencing was carried out using PBMCs. These receptors all come from a man aged 50 to 59 in good health and CMV-seropositive.

The count of this clone is one. The CDR3 nucleotides read TGTGCCAGTAGCAATAGACTAGGTCAGGGTTACAATGAGCAGTTCTTC. The encoded protein is CASSNRLGQGYNEQFF. The rearrangement joins TRBV19 to TRBJ2-1; the D gene is possibly TRBD2 (6 bases). The CDR3 has 16 amino acids. With 6 bases removed from V and 4 bases from J, the gap between germline ends came to 19 bases. The germline V gene has CDR1 LNHDA and CDR2 SQIVND (reference sequence).

This chain joins TRBV2 and TRBJ1-2; 7 bases map to TRBD1. The CDR3 length is 10 residues. J was trimmed by 13 bases and V by 4 bases; bases with no gene match: 3. Germline CDR1 reads SNHLY; CDR2 reads FYNNEI. CDR3 amino acids: CASSGRGFTF. Written as DNA, the CDR3 is TGTGCCAGCAGTGGCAGGGGGTTCACCTTC.

The chain couples TRBV19 to TRBJ1-1, with D unresolved. Germline CDR1 reads LNHDA; CDR2 reads SQIVND (reference sequence). The V end was cut by 1 base, the J end by 1 base, with 13 bases between. The CDR3 spans 16 residues. The DNA for the CDR3 is TGTGCCAGTAGTATAGGTCTCGGGTTCGAGAACACTGAAGCTTTCTTT. Amino acid sequence: CASSIGLGFENTEAFF.

The chain uses TRBV6-1 and TRBJ1-1; 7 bases align to TRBD1. This CDR3 comprises 14 residues. V lost 2 bases, J lost 6 bases, and 6 bases stayed unmatched. The germline gives CDR1 MNHNS, CDR2 SASEGT. CDR3: CASSEWTGVPEAFF. The CDR3, as DNA: TGTGCCAGCAGTGAATGGACAGGAGTACCTGAAGCTTTCTTT.

J is TRBJ2-3 and V is TRBV5-1; TRBD1 is a possible D gene (7 bases). In germline, CDR1 is SGHRS, CDR2 YFSETQ. The V end lost 3 bases, the J end lost 0 bases, and 14 bases lay between the germline ends. The CDR3 contains 16 residues. The CDR3 DNA reads as TGCGCCAGCAGCTCCCTACAGGGGAGGAGCACAGATACGCAGTATTTT. It encodes CASSSLQGRSTDTQYF.

The chain joins TRBV11-1 to TRBJ2-1, with TRBD1 matching over 9 bases. With 4 bases clipped from V and 7 bases from J, the junction kept 11 bases outside the gene matches. CDR3 length equals 16 residues. In germline, CDR1 is SGHAT, CDR2 FQDESV (reference sequence). The CDR3 DNA sequence: TGTGCCAGCAGCTCCCACAGGGGGCAGGTTTTGAATGAGCAGTTCTTC. This encodes CASSSHRGQVLNEQFF.

V is TRBV30 and J is TRBJ2-5; D gene uncertain. Germline CDR1 is GTSNPN and CDR2 is SVGIG (reference sequence). The CDR3 totals 11 residues. The ends were cut back, 2 bases at V and 5 bases at J, with 6 bases in the middle. CDR3 nucleotide sequence: TGTGCCTGGAGTCAGGTGGAGACCCAGTACTTC. It encodes CAWSQVETQYF.

CDR3 DNA sequence: TGTGCCAGCGCAGCCGTAACTAGCGGGAATGAGCAGTTCTTC. Translation: CASAAVTSGNEQFF. This chain links TRBV19 with TRBJ2-1; TRBD2 aligns across 9 bases. Per the germline V gene, CDR1 is LNHDA and CDR2 is SQIVND (reference sequence). The CDR3 spans 14 residues. Unmatched junction bases numbered 10, after V lost 9 bases and J lost 7 bases. The full variable domain, its missing parts supplied by reference TRBV19 and TRBJ2-1, is DGGITQSPKYLFRKEGQNVTLSCEQNLNHDAMYWYRQDPGQGLRLIYYSQIVNDFQKGDIAEGYSVSREKKESFPLTVTSAQKNPTAFYLCASAAVTSGNEQFFGPGTRLTVL.

The gene calls are TRBV10-1 and TRBJ2-5; a weak D match, TRBD1 (6 bases). CDR1 and CDR2 (germline): WNHNN, SYGVQD (reference sequence). V was clipped by 4 bases and J by 5 bases, with 20 bases between them. CDR3 length: 16 residues. Here the CDR3 reads CASSGCRARGVETQYF. CDR3 in DNA: TGCGCCAGCAGTGGTTGTAGGGCCAGGGGTGTCGAGACCCAGTACTTC.

The chain combines TRBV28 with TRBJ1-2, with a weak D call TRBD1 (5 bases). Trimming shortened V by 1 base and J by 8 bases, and 11 bases separated the two germline ends. This CDR3 is 13 amino acids long. Germline V gives CDR1 MDHEN, CDR2 SYDVKM. The CDR3 DNA follows: TGTGCCAGCAGTTTATTGGCAGGGAAGGGCTACACCTTC. Its protein is CASSLLAGKGYTF.

This chain joins TRBV12-5 and TRBJ2-1; D gene uncertain. The CDR3 runs to 12 residues. V lost 1 base and J 11 bases, leaving 9 bases between the germline ends. Germline assignment: CDR1 LGHNT and CDR2 FRNRAP. CDR3 region: CASGLGQAQQFF. CDR3 sequence (DNA): TGTGCTAGTGGTTTGGGTCAGGCCCAGCAGTTCTTC. Supplemented by reference TRBV12-5 and TRBJ2-1, the full variable domain reads DARVTQTPRHKVTEMGQEVTMRCQPILGHNTVFWYRQTMMQGLELLAYFRNRAPLDDSGMPKDRFSAEMPDATLATLKIQPSEPRDSAVYFCASGLGQAQQFFGPGTRLTVL.

V gene TRBV6-5 combines with J gene TRBJ1-5; D uncertain. CDR1 is MNHEY, CDR2 SVGAGI, per germline. V lost 0 bases and J 10 bases, leaving 13 bases between the germline ends. There are 14 residues in the CDR3. The CDR3 is CASSYSAGLGPQHF. Written as DNA, the CDR3 is TGTGCCAGCAGTTACTCGGCGGGGTTGGGACCCCAGCATTTT.

The chain joins TRBV6-6 to TRBJ1-4; TRBD1 matches at 7 bases. Trimming removed 6 bases from V and 5 bases from J; junction bases left unmatched: 9. CDR1 and CDR2 (germline): MNHNY, SVGAGI (reference sequence). There are 15 residues in the CDR3. The CDR3 DNA reads TGTGCCAGCAGGCAAGACAGGGTCTTGAATGAAAAACTGTTTTTT. As protein: CASRQDRVLNEKLFF.